This T cell receptor (beta chain) was identified during a study of blood T cell repertoires in COVID-19. Study context: From T cells, B-cell-depleted T cells, or PBMCs came the material, which was cDNA or gDNA.

As processed by the authors: Using reference gene primer amplification, nucleated cell counts were estimated. Here immunoSEQ multiplex PCR was the method, and the copy in TCRdb shows in-frame clones only, minus some. V and J calls and clone size are those listed in that table; D and trimming were worked out from the DNA. The profile shows a few hundred thousand clones, roughly four fifths of them singletons. V lost 4 bases and J lost 4; bases outside the gene matches: 5. This CDR3 spans 15 amino acids. The germline V gene encodes CDR1 SGHDN and CDR2 FVKESK. The sequence was obtained from a man aged 45-65 years who had recovered from COVID-19. The sequenced sample was PBMCs or T cells enriched from blood (not recorded which). The chain recombines TRBV14 with TRBJ2-7; 12 nucleotides line up with TRBD2. Here the CDR3 DNA reads TGTGCCAGCAGCCCACGTACTAGCGGGAGGTACGAGCAGTACTTC. Its translation: CASSPRTSGRYEQYF.